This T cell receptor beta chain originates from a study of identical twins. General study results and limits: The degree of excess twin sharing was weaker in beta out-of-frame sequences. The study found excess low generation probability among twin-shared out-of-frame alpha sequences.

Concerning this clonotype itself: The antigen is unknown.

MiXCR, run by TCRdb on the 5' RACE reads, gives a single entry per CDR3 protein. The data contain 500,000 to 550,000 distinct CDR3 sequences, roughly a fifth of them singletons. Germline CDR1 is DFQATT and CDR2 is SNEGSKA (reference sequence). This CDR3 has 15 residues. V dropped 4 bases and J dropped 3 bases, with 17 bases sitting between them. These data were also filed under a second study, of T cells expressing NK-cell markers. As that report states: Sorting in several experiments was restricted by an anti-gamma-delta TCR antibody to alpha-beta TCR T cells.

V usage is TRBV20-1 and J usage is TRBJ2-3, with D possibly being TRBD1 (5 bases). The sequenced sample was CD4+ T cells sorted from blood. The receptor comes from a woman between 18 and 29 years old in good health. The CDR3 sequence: CSANPRAGKTDTQYF. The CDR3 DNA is TGCAGTGCTAACCCCCGGGCAGGGAAAACAGATACGCAGTATTTT.